Each of the 27 T cell receptor beta chains below was sequenced from the same sample in a study of read filtering for tumor transcriptome and immune sequencing. Molecular barcoded adaptors covering alpha/delta and beta/gamma chains were used on 400 ng RNA. TCRdb ran MiXCR on the reads and lists one entry per CDR3 protein. This sample has 40,000 or so distinct CDR3 sequences, with 14% found just once. Sequenced: a population of CD138-negative cells sorted from bone marrow. The receptors derive from a donor aged 40 or over with multiple myeloma.

This clonotype turned up a few times. V is TRBV3-1 and J is TRBJ2-7; D not certain. The CDR3 covers 13 residues. The ends were cut back, 2 bases at V and 3 bases at J, with 8 bases in the middle. Germline assignment: CDR1 LGHDT and CDR2 YNNKEL (reference sequence). In nucleotides, the CDR3 is TGTGCCAGCAGCCAATTGCATAGCTACGAGCAGTACTTC. This translates into CASSQLHSYEQYF.

This clonotype is medium-sized. This sequence joins TRBV9 and TRBJ1-6, with a weak D call TRBD1 (6 bases). V was clipped by 3 bases and J by 6 bases, with 16 bases between them. The germline V gene encodes CDR1 SGDLS and CDR2 YYNGEE. This CDR3 is built from 16 residues. Written as DNA, the CDR3 is TGTGCCAGCAGCGAGGGACACCTTGGCGGTAATTCACCCCTCCACTTT. Translated: CASSEGHLGGNSPLHF.

This clonotype appeared many times. Given a much more abundant clone one base away, this may be a read error. V and J are TRBV4-1 and TRBJ2-1; D possibly corresponds to TRBD2 (6 bases). V lost 4 bases to trimming and J lost 6 bases, with 16 bases between them. CDR1 is MGHRA, CDR2 YSYEKL, per germline. CDR3 size: 15 residues. The chain's CDR3 is CASSLGHGGSNEQFF. As DNA, the CDR3 is TGCGCCAGCAGCCTAGGACATGGAGGGTCCAATGAGCAGTTCTTC.

This clonotype has at least ten counts. The chain recombines TRBV5-1 with TRBJ2-7, with TRBD1 as a possible D gene (5 bases). The length of the CDR3 is 16 residues. Between the trimmed V and J ends, which lost 1 base and 3 bases, there was a span of 17 bases. In germline, CDR1 is SGHRS, CDR2 YFSETQ. This CDR3 is CASSLNPPDNYYEQYF. CDR3 nucleotide sequence: TGCGCCAGCAGCTTGAACCCCCCGGACAATTACTACGAGCAGTACTTC.

This clonotype was seen at least ten times. V is TRBV5-1 and J is TRBJ1-4; the D is unclear. Trimming stripped 4 bases from V and 4 bases from J, with 14 bases between. CDR1 is SGHRS and CDR2 is YFSETQ in the germline V gene. The CDR3 has 15 residues. CDR3 in amino acids: CASSHDWGYNEKLFF. For the CDR3, the DNA is TGCGCCAGCAGCCACGACTGGGGATATAATGAAAAACTGTTTTTT.

This clonotype was seen ten or more times. The chain carries TRBV9 and TRBJ1-6; D might be TRBD1 (5 bases). The CDR3 has 15 amino acids. Trimming stripped 1 base from V and 6 bases from J, with 11 bases between. Germline V CDR1 and CDR2: SGDLS, YYNGEE. The CDR3 DNA follows: TGTGCCAGCAGCGTAAACGGCAGGGTTAATTCACCCCTCCACTTT. Amino acids: CASSVNGRVNSPLHF.

This clonotype was seen many times. Relative to the germline gene, one junction end is altered; a read error may explain this. This chain uses TRBV10-3 with TRBJ2-2; D tentatively fits TRBD1 or TRBD2 (5 bases each). CDR1 is ENHRY, CDR2 SYGVKD, per germline. There are 12 residues in the CDR3. CDR3 nucleotides: TGCGCCATACGAGGGGCCACCGGGGAGCTGTTTTTT. This encodes CAIRGATGELFF.

To note about this clonotype: This may stem from a read error, because a much larger clone lies one nucleotide away. The chain carries TRBV29-1 and TRBJ2-1; D is unclear. Germline V gives CDR1 SQVTM, CDR2 ANQGSEA. The CDR3 is made up of 11 amino acids. The CDR3 spells CSVDSASSPVF. For the CDR3, the DNA is TGCAGCGTTGATTCCGCTTCCTCACCGGTCTTC.

This clonotype was picked up many times. The gene calls are TRBV20-1 and TRBJ1-1, with D hard to call. This CDR3 spans 15 amino acids. Trimming took off 4 bases at V and 5 bases at J, with 20 bases between the two ends. Germline values: CDR1 DFQATT, CDR2 SNEGSKA (reference sequence). CDR3 amino acids: CSAKESADSMTEAFF. CDR3 bases: TGCAGTGCTAAAGAGTCAGCGGACTCGATGACTGAAGCTTTCTTT.

At least ten counts were recorded for this clonotype. The genes are TRBV5-1 and TRBJ1-4; D not certain. Germline lookup yields CDR1 SGHRS and CDR2 YFSETQ. This CDR3 spans 14 amino acids. V lost 5 bases, J lost 4 bases, and 12 bases lay in between. The CDR3 sequence is CASRPGPINEKLFF. The CDR3 DNA reads as TGCGCCAGCAGACCCGGACCGATTAATGAAAAACTGTTTTTT.

This clonotype counts as medium-sized. The chain uses TRBV28 and TRBJ2-1, with a weak D call TRBD1 (5 bases). Germline CDR1 is MDHEN and CDR2 is SYDVKM. This CDR3 has 14 residues. The V and J ends lost 2 bases and 10 bases respectively, with 15 bases between them. The CDR3 DNA is TGTGCCAGCAGTTTAGTTCAGGGAAAGAGCGAGCAGTTCTTC. It specifies CASSLVQGKSEQFF.

This clonotype was found many times. V is TRBV19 and J is TRBJ2-5; D is possibly TRBD1 (5 bases). The CDR3 loop spans 10 amino acids. The germline gives CDR1 LNHDA, CDR2 SQIVND (reference sequence). CDR3 DNA: TGTGCTACAGGATTAGAGACCCAGTACTTC. It specifies CATGLETQYF.

This clonotype appeared a few times. The rearrangement joins TRBV27 to TRBJ1-2, with 7 bases fitting TRBD1. Germline V gene lookup returns CDR1 MNHEY and CDR2 SMNVEV (reference sequence). This CDR3 is 15 amino acids long. V gave up 6 bases and J gave up 2 bases; unmatched junction bases: 9. The CDR3 bases are TGTGCCAGCAGGACAACAGGGGTTGGGAACTATGGCTACACCTTC. Translated: CASRTTGVGNYGYTF.

Details on this clonotype: A read error may be the cause here, since a much bigger clone is one base away. This rearrangement joins TRBV24-1 to TRBJ2-3; D is undetermined. The CDR3 covers 17 residues. Trimming cost V 6 bases and J 0 bases, with 18 bases left between them. Per germline, CDR1 KGHDR and CDR2 SFDVKD. CDR3 DNA: TGTGCCACCAGTTATGTCAAGAAAGAGCCTAGCACAGATACGCAGTATTTT. Translation: CATSYVKKEPSTDTQYF.

Details on this clonotype: A junction boundary mismatches the germline segment, possibly from a read error. The chain employs TRBV5-1 and TRBJ1-4, with D unresolved. Germline CDR1 reads SGHRS; CDR2 reads YFSETQ. This CDR3 region has 15 residues. CDR3 nucleotides: TGCGCCCGCAGCAGCGGAAGGGTCACCAATGAAAAACTGTTTTTT. It encodes CARSSGRVTNEKLFF.

This clonotype was observed once. This clone may be a read error of a much larger clone one base away. V usage is TRBV20-1 and J usage is TRBJ2-2; TRBD2 matches 7 bases. J gave up 5 bases and V 0 bases, and 12 bases lay outside the gene matches. CDR3 length: 17 residues. CDR1 is DFQATT and CDR2 is SNEGSKA in the germline V gene (reference sequence). The CDR3 sequence: CSARDKIEGGNTGELFF. The CDR3 nucleotides are TGCAGTGCTAGAGACAAAATAGAGGGAGGGAATACCGGGGAGCTGTTTTTT.

At least ten counts were recorded for this clonotype. The germline gene is not matched at one end of the junction; a read error may be the cause. The V gene is TRBV2, the J gene TRBJ2-5; 9 positions match TRBD2. This CDR3 contains 15 residues. Germline-derived CDR1 and CDR2 are SNHLY and FYNNEI. CDR3 nucleotides: TGTGCCAGCAGTGATGGCGGGGGGGCCGGTGAGACCCGGTACTTC. This encodes CASSDGGGAGETRYF.

This clonotype was picked up many times. The V call is TRBV20-1, the J call TRBJ2-7, with 8 bases fitting TRBD2. V was pared by 5 bases and J by 0 bases, with 3 bases of the junction left unmatched. This CDR3 comprises 13 residues. Germline CDR1 reads DFQATT; CDR2 reads SNEGSKA (reference sequence). The CDR3 protein is CSARGGASYEQYF. The CDR3 bases are TGCAGTGCTCGGGGGGGGGCCTCCTACGAGCAGTACTTC.

In this sample, this clonotype turned up a few times. The rearrangement links TRBV7-3 to TRBJ2-1; D might be TRBD2 (6 bases). V was trimmed by 6 bases and J by 6 bases, leaving 18 bases between them. Germline CDR1 and CDR2: SGHTA and FQGTGA. This CDR3 has 15 residues. The CDR3: CASSRGTTNFNEQFF. The CDR3 DNA reads as TGTGCCAGCAGTCGGGGGACGACGAATTTCAATGAGCAGTTCTTC.

At least ten counts were recorded for this clonotype. The chain couples TRBV5-4 to TRBJ2-1; D is possibly TRBD1 (6 bases). The CDR3 sequence is 16 residues long. The V end lost 5 bases, the J end lost 0 bases, and 15 bases lay between the germline ends. The V gene's germline CDR1 is SGHNT and CDR2 YYREEE (reference sequence). CDR3 protein: CASSTQGPGSYNEQFF. CDR3 sequence (DNA): TGTGCCAGCAGTACCCAGGGGCCTGGCTCCTACAATGAGCAGTTCTTC.

This clonotype has more than one count but fewer than ten. Since the CDR3 does not end with the conserved phenylalanine or tryptophan, this likely comes from a read error. CDR3 in amino acids: CASGTGVETQYI. The CDR3 DNA follows: TGTGCCAGCGGAACGGGAGTGGAGACCCAGTACATC. The genes are TRBV28 and TRBJ2-5; tentatively, D is TRBD2 (6 bases). Between the trimmed V and J ends, which lost 8 bases and 5 bases, there was a span of 12 bases. Germline CDR1 MDHEN, CDR2 SYDVKM. This CDR3 region has 12 residues.

The table lists this clonotype with many counts. The chain uses TRBV19 and TRBJ2-1; D might be TRBD2 (5 bases). V lost 3 bases to trimming and J lost 12 bases, with 15 bases between them. This CDR3 spans 13 amino acids. Germline V gives CDR1 LNHDA, CDR2 SQIVND (reference sequence). The CDR3 reads CASSMAATSGQFF. DNA for the CDR3: TGTGCCAGTAGTATGGCTGCTACAAGCGGGCAGTTCTTC.

This clonotype showed up many times. This chain joins TRBV10-2 and TRBJ1-1; no clear D. Per germline, CDR1 WSHSY and CDR2 SAAADI. Trimming took 2 bases from V and 6 from J, leaving 7 bases between them. The CDR3 has 12 amino acids. The CDR3 reads CASSELGSEAFF. The CDR3 nucleotides read TGCGCCAGCAGTGAGCTAGGGTCTGAAGCTTTCTTT.

This clonotype has at least ten counts. This chain joins TRBV11-3 and TRBJ2-3; 9 bases are shared with TRBD2. The V segment lost 4 bases and the J segment 7 bases; nucleotides outside the gene matches: 3. Germline V gene lookup returns CDR1 SGHNT and CDR2 YENEEA. CDR3 length equals 13 residues. Here the CDR3 reads CASSWTSENTQYF. CDR3 DNA: TGTGCCAGCAGCTGGACTAGCGAGAATACGCAGTATTTT.

This clonotype was counted ten times or more. The chain couples TRBV7-3 to TRBJ1-1, with a possible D match to TRBD1 (6 bases). V lost 1 base to trimming and J lost 4 bases, with 13 bases between them. The CDR3 contains 15 residues. Germline lookup yields CDR1 SGHTA and CDR2 FQGTGA. The CDR3 DNA reads TGTGCCAGCAGCTTAAGCGGGGGAGGGGGCACTGAAGCTTTCTTT. It specifies CASSLSGGGGTEAFF.

This clonotype was counted many times. This chain links TRBV28 with TRBJ2-5; tentatively, D is TRBD1 or TRBD2 (6 bases each). CDR1 and CDR2 from the germline V gene are MDHEN and SYDVKM. V was trimmed by 1 base and J by 1 base, leaving 16 bases between them. CDR3 length: 17 amino acids. CDR3 in amino acids: CASSLFGTTGAQETQYF. CDR3 nucleotide sequence: TGTGCCAGCAGTTTATTCGGAACCACGGGGGCCCAAGAGACCCAGTACTTC.

The rearrangement uses TRBV10-3 and TRBJ1-1; a weak D match, TRBD1 (6 bases). Germline V gives CDR1 ENHRY, CDR2 SYGVKD. The CDR3 spans 17 residues. V was trimmed by 0 bases and J by 0 bases, leaving 14 bases between them. The CDR3 DNA sequence: TGTGCCATCAGTGAGTCGGGGGGCAGGGTAATGAACACTGAAGCTTTCTTT. Encoded protein: CAISESGGRVMNTEAFF.